These 21 T cell receptor beta chains share one sample of origin, sequenced in a study of blood T cell repertoires in COVID-19. Clones were read by immunoSEQ multiplex PCR, and TCRdb kept only the in-frame ones, dropping some. The sample includes about 70,000 clones, more than 70% seen only once; the top ten take 5.1%. The specimen was peripheral blood. These receptors were obtained from an elderly man with acute or convalescent COVID-19.

This chain joins TRBV28 and TRBJ1-5; D is unresolved. Trimming pared 5 bases from V and 6 bases from J, leaving 8 bases between. This CDR3 is built from 12 residues. Germline lookup yields CDR1 MDHEN and CDR2 SYDVKM. The CDR3 spells CASSPWSQPQHF. CDR3 in DNA: TGTGCCAGCAGTCCCTGGAGTCAGCCCCAGCATTTT.

This chain connects TRBV9 to TRBJ2-2; 11 positions agree with TRBD1. The germline V gene encodes CDR1 SGDLS and CDR2 YYNGEE. This CDR3 has 18 residues. The V segment lost 3 bases and the J segment 3 bases; nucleotides outside the gene matches: 10. The CDR3 DNA reads TGTGCCAGCAGCGCCACACAGGACAGGGGGCCTTACACCGGGGAGCTGTTTTTT. This codes for CASSATQDRGPYTGELFF.

This clone showed up just a few times. This chain uses TRBV7-2 with TRBJ2-2; 9 positions match TRBD2. CDR1 and CDR2 from the germline V gene are SGHTA and FQGNSA. This CDR3 comprises 15 residues. The trim removed 3 bases at V and 1 base at J, leaving 0 bases unmatched. CDR3 protein: CASSFSGGNTGELFF. CDR3 DNA: TGTGCCAGCAGCTTTAGCGGGGGGAACACCGGGGAGCTGTTTTTT. The variable domain in full, completed from reference TRBV7-2 and TRBJ2-2, reads GAGVSQSPSNKVTEKGKDVELRCDPISGHTALYWYRQSLGQGLEFLIYFQGNSAPDKSGLPSDRFSAERTGGSVSTLTIQRTQQEDSAVYLCASSFSGGNTGELFFGEGSRLTVL.

The V call is TRBV2, the J call TRBJ1-2; TRBD1 might be the D (5 bases). Germline values: CDR1 SNHLY, CDR2 FYNNEI. This CDR3 is built from 15 residues. The V end lost 8 bases, the J end lost 4 bases, and 20 bases lay between the germline ends. The CDR3 nucleotides are TGTGCCAGCGTGAAGGTCCAGGGCGGTCTCTATGGCTACACCTTC. Amino acid sequence: CASVKVQGGLYGYTF.

This chain links TRBV6-5 with TRBJ2-7; 12 bases align to TRBD2. Germline V gene lookup returns CDR1 MNHEY and CDR2 SVGAGI. V was clipped by 0 bases and J by 6 bases; unmatched bases: 0. The CDR3 is 14 amino acids. Written as DNA, the CDR3 is TGTGCCAGCAGTTACTCGACTAGCGGGAGCGAGCAGTACTTC. Translating it yields CASSYSTSGSEQYF.

This clone was counted once. The V and J genes are TRBV5-4 and TRBJ1-1; 11 bases fit TRBD1. The CDR3 totals 17 residues. V lost 4 bases, J lost 1 base, and 9 bases stayed unmatched. Per germline, CDR1 SGHNT and CDR2 YYREEE (reference sequence). The CDR3 DNA is TGTGCCAGCAGCGCCCGGGACAGGGGGATTGGGAACACTGAAGCTTTCTTT. Its translation is CASSARDRGIGNTEAFF. The whole variable domain, filled in from reference TRBV5-4 and TRBJ1-1, reads ETGVTQSPTHLIKTRGQQVTLRCSSQSGHNTVSWYQQALGQGPQFIFQYYREEENGRGNFPPRFSGLQFPNYSSELNVNALELDDSALYLCASSARDRGIGNTEAFFGQGTRLTVV.

The chain is built from TRBV18 and TRBJ2-7; D possibly corresponds to TRBD2 (5 bases). The CDR3 runs to 13 residues. Germline V gene sequence: CDR1 KGHSH, CDR2 LQKENI. Trimming cost V 0 bases and J 4 bases, with 7 bases left between them. The CDR3 loop is CASSPPGLYEQYF. The CDR3 nucleotides read TGTGCCAGCTCACCACCAGGACTGTACGAGCAGTACTTC.

This rearrangement joins TRBV2 to TRBJ1-1; D is unclear. Germline values: CDR1 SNHLY, CDR2 FYNNEI. The CDR3 extends over 15 amino acids. V was clipped by 2 bases and J by 5 bases, with 15 bases between them. The CDR3 here is CASSEFGDGGTEAFF. The CDR3 nucleotides are TGTGCCAGCAGTGAATTCGGGGATGGAGGGACTGAAGCTTTCTTT.

The chain has TRBV5-1 and TRBJ2-7, with 14 bases aligning to TRBD2. The ends lost 4 bases at V and 1 base at J; junction bases unmatched: 4. There are 16 residues in the CDR3. The V gene's germline CDR1 is SGHRS and CDR2 YFSETQ. DNA for the CDR3: TGCGCCAGCAGCCCTGGGACTAGCGGGGGTTCCTACGAGCAGTACTTC. As protein: CASSPGTSGGSYEQYF.

This chain joins TRBV3-1 (or the pseudogene TRBV3-2) and TRBJ2-7; 7 bases line up with TRBD2. The CDR3 contains 15 residues. Germline values: CDR1 LGHDT, CDR2 YNNKEL (reference sequence). Trimming at V came to 5 bases and at J to 3 bases, leaving 10 bases not matched to a gene. The CDR3 nucleotides read TGTGCCAGCAGCTACCGACTAGCCGCTAACTACGAGCAGTACTTC. The encoded protein is CASSYRLAANYEQYF.

The genes are TRBV18 and TRBJ2-5; tentative D call: TRBD1 (6 bases). This CDR3 has 15 amino acids. Trimming shortened V by 8 bases and J by 4 bases, and 20 bases separated the two germline ends. Germline V gene sequence: CDR1 KGHSH, CDR2 LQKENI. CDR3 amino acids: CASTPRLGARETQYF. Here the CDR3 DNA reads TGTGCCAGCACCCCACGCCTGGGGGCGAGAGAGACCCAGTACTTC.

In this sample, this clone turned up once. The J gene is TRBJ2-5, the V gene TRBV9; a possible D gene is TRBD2 (5 bases). CDR1 and CDR2 (germline): SGDLS, YYNGEE. V was cut by 2 bases and J by 0 bases, with 5 bases left in between. The CDR3 consists of 13 residues. CDR3 coding DNA: TGTGCCAGCAGCGTGGGAGACCAAGAGACCCAGTACTTC. This translates into CASSVGDQETQYF.

This chain joins TRBV27 and TRBJ1-5, with 7 positions matching TRBD1. Unmatched junction bases numbered 5, after V lost 4 bases and J lost 5 bases. CDR3 length: 14 amino acids. Germline V gene sequence: CDR1 MNHEY, CDR2 SMNVEV (reference sequence). CDR3 region: CASSWVGGDQPQHF. DNA for the CDR3: TGTGCCAGCAGTTGGGTAGGGGGCGATCAGCCCCAGCATTTT.

The chain joins TRBV13 to TRBJ1-4; tentatively, D is TRBD1 (5 bases). The CDR3 is made up of 15 amino acids. Germline loops: CDR1 PRHDT, CDR2 FYEKMQ (reference sequence). The V gene lost 0 bases and the J gene lost 7 bases, with 12 bases spanning the gap. The CDR3 reads CASSLGYGGGEKLFF. CDR3 in DNA: TGTGCCAGCAGCTTAGGCTATGGGGGAGGTGAAAAACTGTTTTTT. The variable domain in full, completed from reference TRBV13 and TRBJ1-4, reads AAGVIQSPRHLIKEKRETATLKCYPIPRHDTVYWYQQGPGQDPQFLISFYEKMQSDKGSIPDRFSAQQFSDYHSELNMSSLELGDSALYFCASSLGYGGGEKLFFGSGTQLSVL.

V and J are TRBV28 and TRBJ1-1; no reliable D call. This CDR3 comprises 13 residues. Trimming shortened V by 6 bases and J by 1 base, and 9 bases separated the two germline ends. Germline V gene sequence: CDR1 MDHEN, CDR2 SYDVKM. This CDR3 reads CASSLASNTEAFF. CDR3 nucleotides: TGTGCCAGCAGCCTCGCGTCGAACACTGAAGCTTTCTTT.

The chain recombines TRBV7-2 with TRBJ1-1; D possibly corresponds to TRBD1 (6 bases). CDR3 length equals 15 residues. Trimming left V 1 base short and J 3 bases short, with 12 bases between. In germline, CDR1 is SGHTA, CDR2 FQGNSA. CDR3 loop: CASSLVTQGYTEAFF. DNA for the CDR3: TGTGCCAGCAGCTTAGTCACACAGGGTTACACTGAAGCTTTCTTT. The full variable domain, its missing parts supplied by reference TRBV7-2 and TRBJ1-1, is GAGVSQSPSNKVTEKGKDVELRCDPISGHTALYWYRQSLGQGLEFLIYFQGNSAPDKSGLPSDRFSAERTGGSVSTLTIQRTQQEDSAVYLCASSLVTQGYTEAFFGQGTRLTVV.

This clone was seen a single time. CDR3 in amino acids: CASSPIALLTSSYNEQFF. CDR3 coding DNA: TGTGCCAGCTCACCTATCGCCCTTTTAACTAGCTCCTACAATGAGCAGTTCTTC. V is TRBV18 and J is TRBJ2-1; D may be TRBD2 (5 bases). Trimming pared 3 bases from V and 0 bases from J, leaving 18 bases between. Per germline, CDR1 KGHSH and CDR2 LQKENI. The CDR3 has 18 residues. The complete variable domain, with remaining parts taken from reference TRBV18 and TRBJ2-1, reads NAGVMQNPRHLVRRRGQEARLRCSPMKGHSHVYWYRQLPEEGLKFMVYLQKENIIDESGMPKERFSAEFPKEGPSILRIQQVVRGDSAAYFCASSPIALLTSSYNEQFFGPGTRLTVL.

The V gene is TRBV5-1, the J gene TRBJ1-1; 9 bases are a match to TRBD1. CDR1 is SGHRS, CDR2 YFSETQ, per germline. This CDR3 region has 15 residues. Losses at the gene ends were 4 bases for V and 1 base for J; bases not matched to a gene: 5. For the CDR3, the DNA is TGCGCCAGCAGCCGGATGACAGGGGGGAACACTGAAGCTTTCTTT. This encodes CASSRMTGGNTEAFF.

This chain connects TRBV7-2 to TRBJ2-7; D possibly corresponds to TRBD2 (6 bases). V lost 3 bases to trimming and J lost 4 bases, with 13 bases between them. The germline V gene encodes CDR1 SGHTA and CDR2 FQGNSA. The CDR3 has 14 amino acids. Here the CDR3 DNA reads TGTGCCAGCAGCTTGAGGAGGGCCGGGTACGAGCAGTACTTC. It translates to CASSLRRAGYEQYF. Together with reference TRBV7-2 and TRBJ2-7, the CDR3 gives the full variable domain: GAGVSQSPSNKVTEKGKDVELRCDPISGHTALYWYRQSLGQGLEFLIYFQGNSAPDKSGLPSDRFSAERTGGSVSTLTIQRTQQEDSAVYLCASSLRRAGYEQYFGPGTRLTVT.

The chain uses TRBV28 and TRBJ2-5, with D possibly TRBD1 on 6 matching bases. The CDR3 is 15 amino acids. The germline V gene has CDR1 MDHEN and CDR2 SYDVKM. V was clipped by 2 bases and J by 2 bases, with 12 bases between them. The CDR3 DNA reads as TGTGCCAGCAGTTTACCGACAGGTCCTCAAGAGACCCAGTACTTC. It translates to CASSLPTGPQETQYF. The full variable domain, in which reference TRBV28 and TRBJ2-5 provide the parts outside the CDR3, is DVKVTQSSRYLVKRTGEKVFLECVQDMDHENMFWYRQDPGLGLRLIYFSYDVKMKEKGDIPEGYSVSREKKERFSLILESASTNQTSMYLCASSLPTGPQETQYFGPGTRLLVL.

The chain couples TRBV28 to TRBJ1-1; 9 nucleotides line up with TRBD1. This CDR3 is 12 amino acids long. With V trimmed by 6 bases and J by 8 bases, 4 bases remained unmatched. Germline loops: CDR1 MDHEN, CDR2 SYDVKM. CDR3: CASSLGTGEAFF. The CDR3 nucleotides are TGTGCCAGCAGCCTAGGGACAGGGGAAGCTTTCTTT.